This T cell receptor beta chain derives from a study of T-cell reconstitution after alpha-beta-depleted transplantation in children listed by TCRdb under 2016. Study-level background: Using TCR repertoire profiling, the study quantitatively followed how T-cell immune reconstitution unfolded in children after TCRalphabeta/CD19-depleted allogeneic hematopoietic cell transplantation. General study outcomes and caveats: In some patients, the high TCRbeta diversity seen at day 60 was put down to recipient T cells and intrathymic progenitors that had survived conditioning. The apparently early recovery of alphabetaT-cell counts about two months after transplant reportedly depended on only several hundred rapidly expanded clones that came from non-depleted graft cells. The frequencies of hyperexpanded clones fell over the following months, and after one year, T-cell counts and TCRbeta diversity were mostly attributed to newly produced T cells.

The treatment or condition label of this sample denotes: allogeneic hematopoietic cell transplantation with graft depleted of TCRalphabeta T cells and CD19 B cells. The transplant recipients were children given TCRalphabeta/CD19-depleted allogeneic hematopoietic cell grafts. This clonotype was seen more than once but under ten times. It has no known antigen specificity. Base qualities were left out, and no much larger clone turns up one base away. The germline V gene encodes CDR1 SGHDN and CDR2 FVKESK. The CDR3, cysteine through phenylalanine, is 14 amino acids long. The DNA shown is the 42-base CDR3, in frame from base 1. V is reduced by 3 bases and J by 4 bases, leaving a spacing of 13 bases between them. The method behind the library was PCR. The sequencing machine was an Illumina HiSeq 2500. Molecular barcoding was employed in the preparation of TCR libraries, with unique molecular identifiers being used to normalize TCRbeta repertoire quantification. The public reads were reprocessed in TCRdb via fastp at Q25 and MiXCR, keeping in-frame beta chains. Each entry merges the rows of one CDR3 protein and shows their most common DNA and genes. Within this sample are about 830,000 distinct CDR3 sequences, with around 17% of them counted one time only. The ten largest clones add up to roughly 5% of the sample.

The material was PBMCs, mostly from graft donor cells, obtained 360 days after TCRalphabeta/CD19-depleted stem cell transplant. Recombination joined TRBV14 with TRBJ2-7; the best D guess is TRBD1, with 6 bases matching. The receptor was isolated from a male patient younger than 18 who had a stem cell transplant for acute lymphoblastic leukemia, so the T cells may come from the graft donor. The DNA sequence is TGTGCCAGCAGCCAGGGACACTCCCTTTACGAGCAGTACTTC. Its protein is CASSQGHSLYEQYF.